This T cell receptor beta chain was captured in a study of T-cell memory formation after mild COVID-19. Broader study findings: Clones shrinking between day 15 and 85 showed a balanced CD4/CD8 split, and those that grew later tilted toward CD4+.

5'RACE primed at constant segments yielded TCR alpha and TCR beta cDNA libraries bearing sample barcodes and UMIs. TCRdb itself ran the 5' RACE reads through MiXCR, one entry per CDR3 protein. This table holds hundreds of thousands of distinct CDR3 sequences, roughly 15% found once. Notes on this clonotype: The antigen remains undetermined.

Germline V gene lookup returns CDR1 MNHEY and CDR2 SVGAGI. Trimming took 6 bases from V and 2 from J; bases not matched to a gene: 13. The CDR3 length is 18 residues. Sequenced: PBMCs or a T cell subset sorted from them (not recorded which). J is TRBJ1-4 and V is TRBV6-5; 9 bases are shared with TRBD1. This TCR came from a man aged 18 to 30 who had mild COVID-19 (a few samples of this study predate the infection). Cell type and time point are not known. The CDR3 sequence is CASSRDREGVGTNEKLFF. The CDR3 nucleotides are TGTGCCAGCAGCCGGGACAGGGAAGGAGTCGGGACTAATGAAAAACTGTTTTTT.